Each of the 31 T cell receptor beta chains below was sequenced from the same sample in a study of response to subunit inactivated influenza vaccine (dated by TCRdb to the late 2010s). Receptors were amplified or captured by RT-PCR. Sequencing was performed on an Illumina HiSeq 2500. The raw public reads went through TCRdb reprocessing: fastp at Q25, MiXCR clone calling, in-frame beta chains kept. Rows with a matching CDR3 protein are joined into one entry that keeps the most common DNA and genes. Within this sample are more than 400,000 distinct CDR3 sequences, with roughly 11% of them counted one time only. The ten top clones hold about an eighth of the sample. What this sample's time point label stands for: more than 35 days after influenza vaccine administration. Sequences were derived from PBMCs from blood, sampled roughly 48 days after vaccination. The receptors shown here come from a middle-aged man who received an inactivated influenza vaccine. Donor details come from another sample of the same person, matched by shared clones.

This clonotype was seen ten or more times. The chain is built from TRBV12-3 or TRBV12-4 and TRBJ2-7, with 9 bases matching TRBD1. V gave up 3 bases and J gave up 1 base; unmatched junction bases: 7. The length of the CDR3 is 16 residues. Here the CDR3 DNA reads TGTGCCAGCAGTTTCAGGGGACAGGGCAGGTCCTACGAGCAGTACTTC. Its protein is CASSFRGQGRSYEQYF.

The chain has TRBV7-9 and TRBJ2-3; 8 bases match TRBD2. With V trimmed by 5 bases and J by 3 bases, 10 bases remained unmatched. CDR1 and CDR2 (germline): SEHNR, FQNEAQ (reference sequence). This CDR3 has 16 amino acids. The CDR3 DNA reads TGTGCCAGCAGCAAAGGACTAGCTGGAGTTACAGATACGCAGTATTTT. This sequence encodes CASSKGLAGVTDTQYF.

This clonotype has only a few counts. V gene TRBV28 combines with J gene TRBJ2-7, with 12 bases matching TRBD2. The ends lost 3 bases at V and 4 bases at J; junction bases unmatched: 7. Germline V gene data show CDR1 as MDHEN and CDR2 as SYDVKM. This CDR3 comprises 16 residues. The CDR3 nucleotides read TGTGCCAGCAGTTTTGCGACTAGCGGGAGTCGTTACGAGCAGTACTTC. Residues: CASSFATSGSRYEQYF.

This clonotype came up many times. The chain recombines TRBV28 with TRBJ2-7; D tentatively fits TRBD1 or TRBD2 (5 bases each). From germline, CDR1 is MDHEN and CDR2 SYDVKM. The CDR3 covers 14 residues. Trimming took off 6 bases at V and 3 bases at J, with 15 bases between the two ends. This CDR3 reads CASRSPGPGYEQYF. DNA for the CDR3: TGTGCCAGCAGGTCGCCGGGACCCGGCTACGAGCAGTACTTC.

The V and J genes are TRBV20-1 and TRBJ2-5; D possibly matches TRBD1 or TRBD2 (5 bases each). This CDR3 spans 15 amino acids. V was pared by 4 bases and J by 1 base, with 16 bases between. In germline, CDR1 is DFQATT, CDR2 SNEGSKA (reference sequence). Here the CDR3 DNA reads TGCAGTGCTAAGAGGGGCGGCGGAACCCAAGAGACCCAGTACTTC. Translated, it gives CSAKRGGGTQETQYF.

This clonotype was seen many times. This chain connects TRBV5-1 to TRBJ2-5; TRBD2 matches at 8 bases. This CDR3 spans 16 amino acids. Germline V CDR1 and CDR2: SGHRS, YFSETQ. J gave up 4 bases and V 1 base, and 9 bases lay outside the gene matches. Here the CDR3 reads CASSLSSGGRGETQYF. The CDR3 coding sequence is TGCGCCAGCAGCTTGTCCAGCGGGGGACGAGGAGAGACCCAGTACTTC. Using reference TRBV5-1 and TRBJ2-5 for the parts outside the CDR3, the full variable domain is KAGVTQTPRYLIKTRGQQVTLSCSPISGHRSVSWYQQTPGQGLQFLFEYFSETQRNKGNFPGRFSGRQFSNSRSEMNVSTLELGDSALYLCASSLSSGGRGETQYFGPGTRLLVL.

This clonotype was found many times. The genes are TRBV5-1 and TRBJ2-7, with 7 bases aligning to TRBD1. V lost 4 bases, J lost 2 bases, and 3 bases stayed unmatched. The CDR3 covers 13 residues. Germline-derived CDR1 and CDR2 are SGHRS and YFSETQ. Here the CDR3 reads CASSRGTAYEQYF. As DNA, the CDR3 is TGCGCCAGCAGCCGAGGGACAGCCTACGAGCAGTACTTC.

This clonotype occurred a few times. The chain recombines TRBV24-1 with TRBJ2-1; D is perhaps TRBD2 (5 bases). This CDR3 spans 17 amino acids. Germline CDR1 reads KGHDR; CDR2 reads SFDVKD. With 5 bases removed from V and 8 bases from J, the gap between germline ends came to 24 bases. The CDR3 nucleotides are TGTGCCACCAGTGGCCCCACGAGGGTCCAACACGTAGATGAGCAGTTCTTC. Protein: CATSGPTRVQHVDEQFF.

This clonotype appeared a few times. This rearrangement joins TRBV12-3 or TRBV12-4 to TRBJ1-4; no firm D call. Trimming took off 3 bases at V and 6 bases at J, with 11 bases between the two ends. This CDR3 has 14 amino acids. Written as DNA, the CDR3 is TGTGCCAGCAGTTTCGGGTTGGGCGATGAAAAACTGTTTTTT. Translation gives CASSFGLGDEKLFF.

The sample holds a few counts of this clonotype. The chain employs TRBV5-1 and TRBJ1-3; D is perhaps TRBD1 (5 bases). Germline CDR1 is SGHRS and CDR2 is YFSETQ. The CDR3 runs 15 residues. Trimming left V 4 bases short and J 4 bases short, with 15 bases between. CDR3 in amino acids: CASSRDGGSGNTIYF. CDR3 in DNA: TGCGCCAGCAGCCGAGATGGGGGTTCCGGAAACACCATATATTTT. Full variable domain (rest looked up from reference TRBV5-1 and TRBJ1-3): KAGVTQTPRYLIKTRGQQVTLSCSPISGHRSVSWYQQTPGQGLQFLFEYFSETQRNKGNFPGRFSGRQFSNSRSEMNVSTLELGDSALYLCASSRDGGSGNTIYFGEGSWLTVV.

CDR3 residues: CASTKMGTGGEKLFF. For the CDR3, the DNA is TGTGCCAGCACCAAAATGGGGACAGGCGGTGAAAAACTGTTTTTT. V is TRBV2 and J is TRBJ1-4, with 8 nucleotides matching TRBD1. The CDR3 sequence is 15 residues long. V trimming: 7 bases; J trimming: 7 bases; junction bases outside the gene matches: 11. Per the germline V gene, CDR1 is SNHLY and CDR2 is FYNNEI.

This clonotype was seen a handful of times. The chain carries TRBV28 and TRBJ2-6, with D maybe TRBD1 (5 bases). Per germline, CDR1 MDHEN and CDR2 SYDVKM. This CDR3 spans 16 amino acids. V was pared by 5 bases and J by 0 bases, with 11 bases between. Here the CDR3 reads CASSTTAYSGANVLTF. The CDR3 region has the DNA TGTGCCAGCAGTACGACAGCTTACTCTGGGGCCAACGTCCTGACTTTC. Filled out from reference TRBV28 and TRBJ2-6, the complete variable domain reads DVKVTQSSRYLVKRTGEKVFLECVQDMDHENMFWYRQDPGLGLRLIYFSYDVKMKEKGDIPEGYSVSREKKERFSLILESASTNQTSMYLCASSTTAYSGANVLTFGAGSRLTVL.

This clonotype was seen a handful of times. The chain recombines TRBV7-2 with TRBJ2-7; D gene ambiguous. The germline gives CDR1 SGHTA, CDR2 FQGNSA. V lost 0 bases to trimming and J lost 0 bases, with 6 bases between them. The CDR3 extends over 14 amino acids. CDR3 bases: TGTGCCAGCAGCTTAGCCGTCAGCTCCTACGAGCAGTACTTC. This gives the protein CASSLAVSSYEQYF.

This clonotype was counted ten times or more. The genes are TRBV20-1 and TRBJ2-6; D remains ambiguous. Deletions cut 2 bases from V and 3 bases from J, with 2 bases between. The CDR3 loop spans 12 amino acids. Germline V gene lookup returns CDR1 DFQATT and CDR2 SNEGSKA (reference sequence). In nucleotides, the CDR3 is TGCAGTGCTAGACGTGGGGCCAACGTCCTGACTTTC. Amino acids: CSARRGANVLTF.

V is TRBV2 and J is TRBJ2-2; D may be TRBD1 (6 bases). V shed 4 bases and J shed 6 bases, with 9 bases lying between them. The germline CDR1 and CDR2 sequences are SNHLY and FYNNEI. The CDR3 spans 13 residues. The CDR3 region is CASSVSGAGELFF. CDR3 in DNA: TGTGCCAGCAGTGTTTCAGGGGCCGGGGAGCTGTTTTTT.

This clonotype was observed a few times. It may be a read error: a sequence one base away is much more abundant. The chain uses TRBV24-1 and TRBJ2-5; no clear D. Per the germline V gene, CDR1 is KGHDR and CDR2 is SFDVKD. This CDR3 spans 11 amino acids. Trimming removed 0 bases from V and 7 bases from J, with 2 bases in between. CDR3 in amino acids: CATSDLGTQYF. CDR3 nucleotide sequence: TGTGCCACCAGTGATTTGGGGACCCAGTACTTC.

This clonotype appeared many times. The rearrangement links TRBV29-1 to TRBJ1-4; maybe TRBD1 (5 bases). The CDR3 length is 12 residues. V lost 5 bases to trimming and J lost 7 bases, with 11 bases between them. Germline loops: CDR1 SQVTM, CDR2 ANQGSEA. The CDR3, as DNA: TGCAGCGTTCAGGGTCGCGGTGAAAAACTGTTTTTT. Residues: CSVQGRGEKLFF.

This rearrangement joins TRBV12-3 or TRBV12-4 to TRBJ2-7; D remains ambiguous. This CDR3 is 13 amino acids long. The ends were cut back, 1 base at V and 3 bases at J, with 7 bases in the middle. This CDR3 is CASSLVRHYEQYF. CDR3 sequence (DNA): TGTGCCAGCAGTTTAGTGCGTCACTACGAGCAGTACTTC.

This rearrangement joins TRBV2 to TRBJ2-2; no clear D gene. The V gene lost 6 bases and the J gene lost 2 bases, with 13 bases spanning the gap. CDR1 SNHLY and CDR2 FYNNEI come from the germline V gene. CDR3 length equals 15 residues. CDR3 sequence reads: CASSQRRRNTGELFF. The CDR3 DNA reads as TGTGCCAGCAGCCAGCGCAGACGCAACACCGGGGAGCTGTTTTTT. Full variable domain (rest looked up from reference TRBV2 and TRBJ2-2): EPEVTQTPSHQVTQMGQEVILRCVPISNHLYFYWYRQILGQKVEFLVSFYNNEISEKSEIFDDQFSVERPDGSNFTLKIRSTKLEDSAMYFCASSQRRRNTGELFFGEGSRLTVL.

The rearrangement links TRBV20-1 to TRBJ2-7; D is ambiguous. Trimming removed 6 bases at V and 2 bases at J, with 17 bases between. The CDR3 runs to 14 residues. Germline lookup yields CDR1 DFQATT and CDR2 SNEGSKA (reference sequence). The chain's CDR3 is CSAEASMNPYEQYF. The CDR3 DNA sequence: TGCAGTGCCGAGGCCTCCATGAACCCCTACGAGCAGTACTTC.

The chain couples TRBV7-9 to TRBJ1-1; TRBD1 aligns across 9 bases. Unmatched junction bases numbered 1, after V lost 1 base and J lost 10 bases. This CDR3 contains 12 residues. Germline assignment: CDR1 SEHNR and CDR2 FQNEAQ (reference sequence). CDR3 nucleotide sequence: TGTGCCAGCAGCTTAGACAGGGGGCCAGCTTTCTTT. Protein product: CASSLDRGPAFF.

The chain is built from TRBV7-9 and TRBJ2-1; TRBD1 matches at 7 bases. The ends lost 3 bases at V and 4 bases at J; junction bases unmatched: 9. Germline V lookup: CDR1 SEHNR, CDR2 FQNEAQ (reference sequence). This CDR3 spans 16 amino acids. CDR3 DNA sequence: TGTGCCAGCAGCTTTGGACAGGCCCATCCGTACAATGAGCAGTTCTTC. Its protein is CASSFGQAHPYNEQFF.

The chain couples TRBV6-2 or TRBV6-3 to TRBJ2-4; the D gene is possibly TRBD2 (6 bases). The CDR3 length is 13 residues. V lost 4 bases to trimming and J lost 12 bases, with 16 bases between them. The V gene's germline CDR1 is MNHEY and CDR2 SVGEGT. The CDR3 nucleotides are TGTGCCAGCAGTTCCGGGAAAGTAGCGGCTCAGTACTTC. This encodes CASSSGKVAAQYF.

This clonotype was observed a handful of times. V is TRBV5-1 and J is TRBJ2-2, with D maybe TRBD1 (6 bases). The V gene lost 5 bases and the J gene lost 0 bases, with 11 bases spanning the gap. This CDR3 has 15 residues. Germline CDR1 reads SGHRS; CDR2 reads YFSETQ. CDR3 residues: CASRREGANTGELFF. The CDR3 coding sequence is TGCGCCAGCAGGAGAGAGGGGGCGAACACCGGGGAGCTGTTTTTT.

This clonotype was seen a handful of times. V and J are TRBV12-3 or TRBV12-4 and TRBJ1-6; D unresolved. The CDR3 covers 13 residues. V dropped 3 bases and J dropped 5 bases, with 5 bases sitting between them. CDR3 residues: CASSFGNNSPLHF. The CDR3 coding sequence is TGTGCCAGCAGTTTCGGCAATAATTCACCCCTCCACTTT.

This clonotype was counted between two and nine times. The chain carries TRBV20-1 and TRBJ2-3, with D maybe TRBD2 (5 bases). CDR1 is DFQATT and CDR2 is SNEGSKA in the germline V gene (reference sequence). V lost 5 bases and J lost 3, with 21 bases in between. The CDR3 covers 16 residues. The chain's CDR3 is CSAGLVEGLLTDTQYF. The CDR3 nucleotides are TGCAGTGCTGGGTTGGTAGAGGGCCTCTTAACAGATACGCAGTATTTT.

On this clonotype itself: This sequence may be a read error, since a much larger clone differs from it by one base. CDR3 amino acids: CSARKTGVEQYF. The CDR3 DNA sequence: TGCAGTGCTAGAAAAACAGGGGTCGAGCAGTACTTC. The chain uses TRBV20-1 and TRBJ2-7, with 7 bases identical to TRBD1. Trimming took 2 bases from V and 6 from J; bases not matched to a gene: 4. Germline CDR1 reads DFQATT; CDR2 reads SNEGSKA (reference sequence). The CDR3 runs 12 residues.

This sequence joins TRBV27 and TRBJ2-5, with 14 bases aligning to TRBD2. The germline CDR1 and CDR2 sequences are MNHEY and SMNVEV (reference sequence). The CDR3 is made up of 15 amino acids. The V gene end was trimmed by 6 bases and the J gene end by 5 bases; junction bases not matched to a gene: 5. The chain's CDR3 is CASRTRLAGGETQYF. The CDR3 DNA sequence: TGTGCCAGCAGGACAAGACTAGCGGGGGGGGAGACCCAGTACTTC.

The CDR3 reads CASSLGRGPFLTF. CDR3 coding DNA: TGTGCCAGCAGCTTAGGCAGGGGGCCTTTTCTCACCTTC. This chain connects TRBV11-2 to TRBJ1-2, with 8 bases aligning to TRBD1. The V and J ends lost 1 base and 13 bases, in that order; junction bases with no gene match: 8. CDR1 is SGHAT, CDR2 FQNNGV, per germline. CDR3 length: 13 residues.

This clonotype has a handful of counts. The chain couples TRBV6-5 to TRBJ2-1; 7 nucleotides line up with TRBD1. The CDR3 totals 14 residues. Germline assignment: CDR1 MNHEY and CDR2 SVGAGI. After removal of 2 bases from V and 5 bases from J, the junction contained 3 bases not matched to a gene. In DNA, the CDR3 is TGTGCCAGCAGTTACGGGACAGAAGACAATGAGCAGTTCTTC. Translation gives CASSYGTEDNEQFF.

This clonotype turned up a few times. This sequence joins TRBV9 and TRBJ1-5; TRBD1 aligns across 7 bases. The CDR3 sequence is 14 residues long. Germline-derived CDR1 and CDR2 are SGDLS and YYNGEE. V trimming: 4 bases; J trimming: 4 bases; junction bases outside the gene matches: 5. CDR3 coding DNA: TGTGCCAGCAGCAAAGGGACAGCGAATCAGCCCCAGCATTTT. This codes for CASSKGTANQPQHF.